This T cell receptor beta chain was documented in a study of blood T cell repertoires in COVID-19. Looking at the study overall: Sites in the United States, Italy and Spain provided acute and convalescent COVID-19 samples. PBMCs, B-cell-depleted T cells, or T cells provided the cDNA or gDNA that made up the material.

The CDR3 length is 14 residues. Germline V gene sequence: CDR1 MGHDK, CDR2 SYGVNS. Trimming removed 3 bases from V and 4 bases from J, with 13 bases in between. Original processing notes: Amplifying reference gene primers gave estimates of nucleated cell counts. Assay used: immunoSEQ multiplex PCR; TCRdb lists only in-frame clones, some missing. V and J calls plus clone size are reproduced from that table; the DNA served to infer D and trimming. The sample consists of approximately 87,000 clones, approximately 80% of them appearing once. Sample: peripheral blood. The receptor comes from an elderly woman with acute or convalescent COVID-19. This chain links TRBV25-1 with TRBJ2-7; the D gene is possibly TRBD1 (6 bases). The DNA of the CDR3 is TGTGCCAGCAGTGACGAGGCAAGGGGGTACGAGCAGTACTTC. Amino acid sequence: CASSDEARGYEQYF.